This record concerns one T cell receptor beta chain sequence. Antigen: not known. The data were taken from a study of vaccination effects on CD4 cells after COVID-19. The length of the CDR3 is 18 residues. Germline-derived CDR1 and CDR2 are LGHDT and YNNKEL (reference sequence). V lost 5 bases and J lost 3; bases outside the gene matches: 15. The culture ran for roughly 10 days before CD4+ T cells were isolated. Confirmation by PCR established that the person had SARS-CoV-2 infection between March and December 2020. Everyone in the study got two shots of either the BNT162b2 or mRNA-1273 vaccine. Half of the medium was exchanged for IL-2 medium on both days 3 and 7. Profiling relied on immunoSEQ multiplex PCR, and the TCRdb table lists in-frame clones only, not all of them. The table records about 44,000 clones, less than 85% of them present only once.

This sample comprised CD4+ T cells from PBMCs cultured without peptide, obtained after COVID-19 vaccination. The rearrangement links TRBV3-1 (or the pseudogene TRBV3-2) to TRBJ1-2, with TRBD1 identical over 10 bases. This sequence originates from a human donor who had a prior SARS-CoV-2 infection. In nucleotides, the CDR3 is TGTGCCAGCAGCTCTACGCCTTACTCGACAGGGGGCCACTATGGCTACACCTTC. Protein sequence: CASSSTPYSTGGHYGYTF.